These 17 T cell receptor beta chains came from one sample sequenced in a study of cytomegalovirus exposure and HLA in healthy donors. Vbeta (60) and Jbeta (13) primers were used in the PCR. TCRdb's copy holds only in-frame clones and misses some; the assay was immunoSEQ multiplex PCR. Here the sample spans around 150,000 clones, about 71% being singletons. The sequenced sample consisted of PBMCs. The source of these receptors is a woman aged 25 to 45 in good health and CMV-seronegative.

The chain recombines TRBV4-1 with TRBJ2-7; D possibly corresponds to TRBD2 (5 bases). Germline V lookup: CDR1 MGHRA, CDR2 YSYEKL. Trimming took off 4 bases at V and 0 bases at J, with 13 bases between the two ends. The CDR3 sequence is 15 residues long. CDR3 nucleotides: TGCGCCAGCAGCCCTACCCCGGGGATCTCCTACGAGCAGTACTTC. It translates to CASSPTPGISYEQYF.

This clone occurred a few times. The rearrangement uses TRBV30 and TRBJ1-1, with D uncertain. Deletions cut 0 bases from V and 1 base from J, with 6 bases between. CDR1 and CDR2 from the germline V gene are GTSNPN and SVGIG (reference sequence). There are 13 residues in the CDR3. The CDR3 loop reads CAWSVLANTEAFF. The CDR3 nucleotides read TGTGCCTGGAGTGTCTTGGCGAACACTGAAGCTTTCTTT.

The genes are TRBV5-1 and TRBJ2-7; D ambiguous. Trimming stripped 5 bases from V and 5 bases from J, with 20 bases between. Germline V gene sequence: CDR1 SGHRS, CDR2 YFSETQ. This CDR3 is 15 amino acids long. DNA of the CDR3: TGCGCCAGCAGTTTAGCTGTCGAGAACCCCGACGAGCAGTACTTC. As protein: CASSLAVENPDEQYF. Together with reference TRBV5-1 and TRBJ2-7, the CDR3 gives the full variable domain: KAGVTQTPRYLIKTRGQQVTLSCSPISGHRSVSWYQQTPGQGLQFLFEYFSETQRNKGNFPGRFSGRQFSNSRSEMNVSTLELGDSALYLCASSLAVENPDEQYFGPGTRLTVT.

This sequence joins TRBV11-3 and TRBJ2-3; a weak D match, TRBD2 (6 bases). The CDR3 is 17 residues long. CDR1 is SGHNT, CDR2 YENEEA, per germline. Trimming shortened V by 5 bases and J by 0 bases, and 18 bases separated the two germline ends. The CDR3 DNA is TGTGCCAGCAGCGAAATGGGAGGAGACCCTAGCACAGATACGCAGTATTTT. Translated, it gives CASSEMGGDPSTDTQYF.

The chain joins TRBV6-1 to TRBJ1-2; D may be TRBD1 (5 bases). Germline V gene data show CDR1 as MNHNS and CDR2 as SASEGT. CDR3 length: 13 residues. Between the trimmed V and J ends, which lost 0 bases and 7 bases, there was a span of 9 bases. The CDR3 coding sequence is TGTGCCAGCAGTGAAGCAGGGAGGGGTGGCTACACCTTC. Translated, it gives CASSEAGRGGYTF.

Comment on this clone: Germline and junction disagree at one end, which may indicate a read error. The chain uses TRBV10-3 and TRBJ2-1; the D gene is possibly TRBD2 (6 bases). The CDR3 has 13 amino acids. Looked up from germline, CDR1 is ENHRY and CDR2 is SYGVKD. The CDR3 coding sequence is TGTGCCATCAGTATACGGGACTGGAATGGGCAGTTCTTC. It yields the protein CAISIRDWNGQFF.

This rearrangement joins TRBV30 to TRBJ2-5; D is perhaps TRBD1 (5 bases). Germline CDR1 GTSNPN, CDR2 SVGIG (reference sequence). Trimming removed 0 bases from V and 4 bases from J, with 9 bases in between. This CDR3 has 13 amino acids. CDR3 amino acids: CAWSVSRGETQYF. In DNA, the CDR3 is TGTGCCTGGAGTGTATCTAGGGGAGAGACCCAGTACTTC.

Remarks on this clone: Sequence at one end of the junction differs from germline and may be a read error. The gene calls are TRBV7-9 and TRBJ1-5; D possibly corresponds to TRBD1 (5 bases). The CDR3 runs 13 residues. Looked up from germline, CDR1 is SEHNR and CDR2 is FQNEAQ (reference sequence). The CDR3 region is CSSSRTTDSPQHF. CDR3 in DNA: TGTTCCAGCAGCCGGACAACCGACAGCCCCCAGCATTTT.

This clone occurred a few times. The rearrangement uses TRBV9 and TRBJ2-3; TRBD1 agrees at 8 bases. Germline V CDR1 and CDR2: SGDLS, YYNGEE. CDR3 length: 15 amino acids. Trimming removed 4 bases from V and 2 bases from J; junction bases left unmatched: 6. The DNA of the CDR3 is TGTGCCAGCAGCTTCCGGGACAGGCACACAGATACGCAGTATTTT. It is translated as CASSFRDRHTDTQYF.

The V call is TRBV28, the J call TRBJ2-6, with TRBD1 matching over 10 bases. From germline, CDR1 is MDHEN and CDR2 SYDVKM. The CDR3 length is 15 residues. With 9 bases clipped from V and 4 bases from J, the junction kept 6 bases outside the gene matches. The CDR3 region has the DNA TGTGCCAGAGGACAGGGGGGGGGAGGGGCCAACGTCCTGACTTTC. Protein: CARGQGGGGANVLTF.

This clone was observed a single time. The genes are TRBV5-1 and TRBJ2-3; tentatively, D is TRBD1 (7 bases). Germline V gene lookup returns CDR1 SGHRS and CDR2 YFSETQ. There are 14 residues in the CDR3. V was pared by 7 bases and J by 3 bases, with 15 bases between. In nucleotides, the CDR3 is TGCGCCAGCTCGGTGGAGGGGGCGACAGATACGCAGTATTTT. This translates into CASSVEGATDTQYF.

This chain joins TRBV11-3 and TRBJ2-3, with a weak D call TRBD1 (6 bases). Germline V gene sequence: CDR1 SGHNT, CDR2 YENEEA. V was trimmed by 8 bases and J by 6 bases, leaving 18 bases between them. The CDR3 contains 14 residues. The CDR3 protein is CASSFSGTTDTQYF. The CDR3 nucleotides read TGTGCCAGCTCTTTTTCCGGGACAACCGATACGCAGTATTTT.

The CDR3 sequence is CASSPGSAEAFF. CDR3 sequence (DNA): TGTGCCAGCAGTCCAGGGTCCGCCGAAGCTTTCTTT. The V gene is TRBV6-5, the J gene TRBJ1-1; D possibly corresponds to TRBD1 (5 bases). Germline-derived CDR1 and CDR2 are MNHEY and SVGAGI. The CDR3 totals 12 residues. V shed 5 bases and J shed 8 bases, with 12 bases lying between them.

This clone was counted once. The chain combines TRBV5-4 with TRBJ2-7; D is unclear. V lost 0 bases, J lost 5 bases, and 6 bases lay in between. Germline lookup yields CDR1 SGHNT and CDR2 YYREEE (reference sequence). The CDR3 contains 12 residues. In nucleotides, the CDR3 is TGTGCCAGCAGCTTGGGGGCCGACGAGCAGTACTTC. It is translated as CASSLGADEQYF.

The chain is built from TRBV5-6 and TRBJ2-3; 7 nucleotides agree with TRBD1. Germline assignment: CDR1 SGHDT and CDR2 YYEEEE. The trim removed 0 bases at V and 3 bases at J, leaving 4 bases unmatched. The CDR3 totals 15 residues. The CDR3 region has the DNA TGTGCCAGCAGCTTGGAGACAGGGTCGACAGATACGCAGTATTTT. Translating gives CASSLETGSTDTQYF.

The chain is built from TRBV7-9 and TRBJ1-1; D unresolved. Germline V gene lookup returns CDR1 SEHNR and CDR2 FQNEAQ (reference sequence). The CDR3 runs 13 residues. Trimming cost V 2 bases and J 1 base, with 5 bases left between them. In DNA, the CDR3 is TGTGCCAGCAGCTTAAGAGGGAACACTGAAGCTTTCTTT. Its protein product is CASSLRGNTEAFF. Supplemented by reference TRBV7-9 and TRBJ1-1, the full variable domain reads DTGVSQNPRHKITKRGQNVTFRCDPISEHNRLYWYRQTLGQGPEFLTYFQNEAQLEKSRLLSDRFSAERPKGSFSTLEIQRTEQGDSAMYLCASSLRGNTEAFFGQGTRLTVV.

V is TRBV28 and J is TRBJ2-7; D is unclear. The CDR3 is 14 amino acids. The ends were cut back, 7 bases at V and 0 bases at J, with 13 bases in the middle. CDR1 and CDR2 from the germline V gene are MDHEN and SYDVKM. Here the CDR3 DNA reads TGTGCCAGCACCCCTTGGTTGAGCTCCTACGAGCAGTACTTC. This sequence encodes CASTPWLSSYEQYF.